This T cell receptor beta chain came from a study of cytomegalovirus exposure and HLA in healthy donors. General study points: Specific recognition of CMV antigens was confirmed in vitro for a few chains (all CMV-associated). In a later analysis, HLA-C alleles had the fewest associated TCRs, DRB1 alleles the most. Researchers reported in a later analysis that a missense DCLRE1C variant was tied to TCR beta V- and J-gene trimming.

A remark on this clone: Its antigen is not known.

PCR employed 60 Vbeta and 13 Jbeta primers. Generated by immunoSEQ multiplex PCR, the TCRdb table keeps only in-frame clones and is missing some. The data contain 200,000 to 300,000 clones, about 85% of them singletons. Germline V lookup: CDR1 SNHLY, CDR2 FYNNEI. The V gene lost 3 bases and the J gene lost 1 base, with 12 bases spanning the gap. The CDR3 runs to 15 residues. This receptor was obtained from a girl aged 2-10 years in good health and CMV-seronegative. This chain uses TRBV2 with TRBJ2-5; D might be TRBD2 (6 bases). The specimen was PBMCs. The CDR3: CASSDGGVGQETQYF. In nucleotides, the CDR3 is TGTGCCAGCAGTGACGGCGGGGTTGGCCAAGAGACCCAGTACTTC.